This TCR beta chain was sequenced in a study of metastatic and nonmetastatic thyroid tumors. Findings and caveats of the study: The study reportedly found significantly higher TCR beta diversity in malignant thyroid tumors than benign nodules, in blood and tumor.

All patients reached thyroid surgery having received no treatment beforehand. CDR1 and CDR2 from the germline V gene are DFQATT and SNEGSKA (reference sequence). V lost 3 bases and J lost 5; bases outside the gene matches: 9. The CDR3 extends over 15 amino acids. TCRdb re-clonotyped the PCR reads through MiXCR. The sample consists of roughly 40,000 clones, around 24% of them appearing once. Concerning this clone itself: Its specificity is not known.

Sequencing was carried out using tumor tissue. The chain couples TRBV20-1 to TRBJ2-5; 10 nucleotides line up with TRBD2. This clonotype originated in a female donor with papillary thyroid cancer or a benign thyroid nodule (not recorded which). Some clones in this sample may be carry-over from other donors' samples. The CDR3 region is CSARGLAGAGETQYF. In DNA form, the CDR3 reads TGCAGTGCTAGGGGGCTAGCGGGGGCGGGTGAGACCCAGTACTTC.